This T cell receptor delta chain was identified in a study of gamma-delta chains in newborns, infants, children. About the study: Innate gammadelta T cells reportedly expand polyclonally right after birth, driven by microbial exposure, per the title.

TCRdb called clones from the reads again using CATT. Of around 3,300 delta-chain clones listed, 0.25% to 0.35% are singletons. CDR3 length equals 19 residues. Germline V gene lookup returns CDR1 GEAIGNYY and CDR2 EKD. This clone was detected a few times. The protein held in TCRdb is that of a much larger clone and does not match this DNA's translation at residue 13, likely because of a read error; the protein shown is translated from the DNA. The sample taken for sequencing was blood. The J gene is TRDJ3, the V gene TRDV2; TRDD3 agrees at 13 bases. The sequence derives from a child who was a newborn, infant or young child, either healthy, febrile or measles-vaccinated (not recorded which). The CDR3 loop is CACDTGGYGSSWYTRQMFF. The CDR3 region has the DNA TGTGCCTGTGATACTGGGGGATACGGAAGCTCCTGGTACACCCGACAGATGTTTTTC.